This T cell receptor (beta chain) derives from a study of graft-versus-host responses after intestinal transplantation (dated by TCRdb to about 2021). General notes on the study: Recipients received multivisceral, liver-intestinal, or isolated intestinal transplants. Rather than being sequenced by the commercial service, samples from a few later patients were sequenced in-house on an Illumina MiSeq and processed with MiXCR. The cohort enrolled around 25 intestinal transplant recipients including one retransplant, and 3 patients lacking pretransplant specimens were excluded. To identify alloreactive clones, pre-transplant mixed lymphocyte reaction products were sequenced and then compared with unstimulated pre-transplant donor and recipient T cells. A peak of at least 4% donor T cells among recipient peripheral blood mononuclear cells was the definition used for donor T cell macrochimerism. After intestinal transplantation, graft-versus-host and host-versus-graft alloreactive T cell clones were followed in the graft, circulation and bone marrow using bulk TCR-beta CDR3 sequencing. All recipients received anti-thymocyte globulin induction followed by maintenance tacrolimus and steroids for around three years. The full study reports these points: Peak levels of circulating GvH clones were associated with declines in HvG clones early after transplant. In patients with donor T cell macrochimerism, the allografts had high GvH to HvG T cell clonal ratios. The relatively low number and heterogeneity of intestinal transplant patients limited the conclusions. GvH clones were found in recipient bone marrow, and some of the GvH clones appeared earlier in ileal mucosa or blood, which is consistent with an intestinal mucosal origin.

The library relied on the immunoSEQ multiplex PCR assay. Adaptive Biotechnologies carried out high-throughput TCR-beta CDR3 sequencing of genomic DNA for most patients. Per the authors' processing: Adaptive's ImmunoSEQ software was the source of the TCR sequencing data for about 17 patients, while a few other patients were processed with MiXCR and VDJtools. CDR3 nucleotide sequences shared between donor and recipient were removed because the origin of such sequences could not be assigned. To count as alloreactive, a clone needed at least 2-fold expansion over unstimulated cells and a minimum CFSE-low frequency of 0.002% (template counts) or 0.001% (read counts). Clones were considered mappable if detected in sequenced pre-transplant spleen, lymph node, or MLR CFSE-low populations of the donor or recipient. The cumulative frequency of alloreactive clones was calculated as a percentage of all sequences, weighted by copy number. TCRdb limited this immuneACCESS table to in-frame rearrangements with V and J called. A share of clones is missing; checked studies link under half to unresolved V genes, and the rest is unexplained. D and trimming come from the DNA, and the V and J calls and clone size come from that table. For this sample the table gives roughly 50,000 clones, of which roughly 89% were detected only once. The ten largest clonotypes hold around 5.1% of the sample.

For this clone: No cognate antigen has been identified for it. No qualities accompany the bases; no much larger clone lies one base away.

The CDR3 has 14 amino acids, counting the end cysteine and phenylalanine. The only DNA kept is the CDR3, 42 bases in frame from the first base. Trimming takes 6 bases from V and 7 bases from J, and the germline ends sit 13 bases apart. CDR1 and CDR2, looked up from the germline V gene (reference sequence), are MNHEY and SMNVEV. Blood samples were collected up to 4 times in the first month after transplant and then at least monthly when available. The chain couples TRBV27 to TRBJ1-6; TRBD1 is perhaps the D gene, given 6 matching bases. The sequence came from a human patient who received an intestinal transplant, so some T cells may come from the graft donor. This specimen was PBMCs, taken nearly 670 days after intestinal transplant. The nucleotide sequence reads as follows: TGTGCCAGCAGCCCAGGGGTCTCCAATTCACCCCTCCACTTT. It translates as CASSPGVSNSPLHF.